This T cell receptor beta chain was captured in a study of neurological immune-mediated disorders. At the level of the study: Of the multiple sclerosis patients, roughly 35 in total, about 30 were relapsing-remitting and 3 were secondary progressive.

TCRdb used MiXCR to reprocess the 5' RACE reads, holding one entry per CDR3 protein. The table has some 83,000 distinct CDR3 sequences, just over 2.5% seen once. This CDR3 is built from 16 residues. The germline V and J ends were trimmed by 0 bases and 2 bases, with 14 bases remaining between them. Per the germline V gene, CDR1 is DFQATT and CDR2 is SNEGSKA (reference sequence). This clonotype was seen repeatedly, ten times or more. No antigen is known for it. Whole-study findings and limits: HTLV-1-associated myelopathy displayed the greatest TCR clonal expansion, and multiple sclerosis exhibited the smallest, lower than that of healthy controls. Clinical and MRI features did not associate with the cluster found in multiple sclerosis patients.

The study built unsorted libraries from 2 million PBMCs kept at -80 C. This chain links TRBV20-1 with TRBJ1-5, with D unclear. Sequenced input: PBMCs. The TCR comes from a woman between 25 and 40 years old with multiple sclerosis. This CDR3 is CSARDSRGLGNQPQHF. In DNA, the CDR3 is TGCAGTGCTAGAGATTCACGGGGTTTAGGCAATCAGCCCCAGCATTTT.